Given below is one TCR beta chain in context. Its target is unknown. Among the patients, aged 18 to 65, hyperthyroidism was newly diagnosed and had lasted under 2 months. The study excluded patients with uncontrolled infection, other autoimmune disease, pregnancy or lactation. These data are taken from a study of T cells in Graves' hyperthyroidism and ophthalmopathy. General study findings and limits: Stable hyperthyroidism was separated from ophthalmopathy by a model based on 13 V-J features. Most thyroid-expanded clonotypes above 0.001 were also found in blood.

Researchers amplified the TCR beta CDR3 regions from RNA transcripts. RT-PCR in the first round (using the HTBI primer set) targeted the TCR CDR3. One entry per CDR3 protein, called by TCRdb with MiXCR from the multiplex PCR reads. This table holds under 350,000 distinct CDR3 sequences, less than 30% found once. Sample: blood. The receptor was isolated from a man aged 35 to 55 with Graves' hyperthyroidism that later progressed to Graves' ophthalmopathy.

The CDR3 protein is CASSSEDRGNEQYF. CDR3 coding DNA: TGTGCCAGCAGCTCCGAAGACAGGGGCAACGAGCAGTACTTC. This chain joins TRBV7-9 and TRBJ2-7; 8 positions agree with TRBD1. V lost 4 bases to trimming and J lost 5 bases; unmatched junction nucleotides: 7. The CDR3 consists of 14 residues. Germline values: CDR1 SEHNR, CDR2 FQNEAQ (reference sequence).